Shown below are 20 T cell receptor beta chains from a single sample sequenced in a study of T cells after yellow fever vaccination. TCRdb independently ran MiXCR on the 5' RACE reads; one entry per CDR3 protein. The table lists 75,000 to 100,000 distinct CDR3 sequences, 8.9% of them singletons, with roughly 17% in the top ten. Sample: CD8+ T cells not binding an NS4B(214-222) dextramer, sorted from PBMCs, taken more than 13 days after the first yellow fever vaccination. The receptors derive from a man between 18 and 35 years old who received the YFV17D yellow fever vaccine.

The chain joins TRBV15 to TRBJ2-7; 12 positions agree with TRBD2. Trimming at V came to 4 bases and at J to 2 bases, leaving 6 bases not matched to a gene. In germline, CDR1 is LNHNV, CDR2 YYDKDF (reference sequence). This CDR3 region has 16 residues. CDR3: CATSTTRTSGTYEQYF. In DNA, the CDR3 is TGTGCCACCAGCACGACCCGGACTAGCGGGACCTACGAGCAGTACTTC.

The chain links TRBV11-2 to TRBJ2-1; TRBD2 aligns across 7 bases. CDR1 and CDR2 (germline): SGHAT, FQNNGV. Losses at the gene ends were 5 bases for V and 2 bases for J; bases not matched to a gene: 6. This CDR3 has 15 amino acids. Here the CDR3 reads CASSLRLATYNEQFF. DNA of the CDR3: TGTGCCAGCAGCCTTCGACTAGCAACCTACAATGAGCAGTTCTTC.

Many counts were recorded for this clonotype. The chain combines TRBV29-1 with TRBJ1-1; tentatively, D is TRBD1 (5 bases). Germline CDR1 and CDR2: SQVTM and ANQGSEA. The ends were cut back, 6 bases at V and 1 base at J, with 15 bases in the middle. CDR3 length equals 14 residues. DNA for the CDR3: TGCAGCGTCGCAGGGTGGGAAGGGAACACTGAAGCTTTCTTT. This sequence encodes CSVAGWEGNTEAFF.

This clonotype was observed a handful of times. The chain is built from TRBV10-2 and TRBJ2-7; weak D call: TRBD1 (6 bases). The germline gives CDR1 WSHSY, CDR2 SAAADI. The CDR3 is made up of 15 amino acids. Trimming took 4 bases from V and 0 from J, leaving 13 bases between them. The CDR3 region has the DNA TGCGCCAGCAGTGGAAGGGGGACCAGCTCCTACGAGCAGTACTTC. It is translated as CASSGRGTSSYEQYF.

In this sample, this clonotype turned up a few times. The chain recombines TRBV4-3 with TRBJ2-7; 7 bases line up with TRBD2. This CDR3 has 15 residues. V dropped 6 bases and J dropped 4; count of bases not matched to a gene: 12. CDR1 is LGHNA, CDR2 YSLEER, per germline. The CDR3 spells CASSPRLASSYEQYF. The CDR3 region has the DNA TGCGCCAGCAGTCCCCGACTAGCCTCTTCGTACGAGCAGTACTTC.

The rearrangement links TRBV6-1 to TRBJ2-2; 7 bases agree with TRBD2. The trim removed 5 bases at V and 2 bases at J, leaving 11 bases unmatched. The germline gives CDR1 MNHNS, CDR2 SASEGT. This CDR3 is 17 amino acids long. CDR3 in amino acids: CASSPLARGYNTGELFF. The CDR3 DNA follows: TGTGCCAGCAGTCCACTAGCGAGGGGCTACAACACCGGGGAGCTGTTTTTT.

This clonotype was counted a few times. The chain joins TRBV4-3 to TRBJ1-3; perhaps TRBD1 as D (6 bases). Germline V gene lookup returns CDR1 LGHNA and CDR2 YSLEER. The V end was cut by 4 bases, the J end by 3 bases, with 13 bases between. There are 15 residues in the CDR3. CDR3 sequence reads: CASSPWGGGGNTIYF. The CDR3 DNA follows: TGCGCCAGCAGCCCCTGGGGAGGGGGTGGAAACACCATATATTTT.

The rearrangement joins TRBV7-2 to TRBJ2-1; D is perhaps TRBD2 (6 bases). V was shortened by 1 base and J by 2 bases, with 9 bases between the two germline ends. This CDR3 has 15 amino acids. Per the germline V gene, CDR1 is SGHTA and CDR2 is FQGNSA. The CDR3 DNA is TGTGCCAGCAGCTTAGTTGCGGGGACCTACAATGAGCAGTTCTTC. This codes for CASSLVAGTYNEQFF.

This clonotype was detected a few times. The chain is built from TRBV5-4 and TRBJ2-6; D is ambiguous. The V gene lost 3 bases and the J gene lost 0 bases, with 7 bases spanning the gap. This CDR3 region has 15 residues. Germline V gene lookup returns CDR1 SGHNT and CDR2 YYREEE (reference sequence). CDR3: CASSSRVSGANVLTF. In DNA form, the CDR3 reads TGTGCCAGCAGCTCGAGAGTCTCTGGGGCCAACGTCCTGACTTTC.

A few counts support this clonotype. This rearrangement joins TRBV7-9 to TRBJ1-2; D gene uncertain. The V gene lost 0 bases and the J gene lost 4 bases, with 12 bases spanning the gap. Germline CDR1 is SEHNR and CDR2 is FQNEAQ (reference sequence). The CDR3 consists of 15 residues. The CDR3 region has the DNA TGTGCCAGCAGCTTAGCTATGGCTTTCCGCTATGGCTACACCTTC. Translated: CASSLAMAFRYGYTF.

This clonotype was recorded many times. The chain joins TRBV2 to TRBJ2-3, with TRBD2 matching over 9 bases. The V gene end was trimmed by 3 bases and the J gene end by 2 bases; junction bases not matched to a gene: 9. Per germline, CDR1 SNHLY and CDR2 FYNNEI. The CDR3 sequence is 17 residues long. The chain's CDR3 is CASSETLTGLATDTQYF. The CDR3 region has the DNA TGTGCCAGCAGTGAGACCTTGACGGGACTAGCCACAGATACGCAGTATTTT.

The chain joins TRBV7-9 to TRBJ2-7; either TRBD1 or TRBD2 may fit D (5 bases each). The germline V gene encodes CDR1 SEHNR and CDR2 FQNEAQ (reference sequence). The CDR3 is made up of 17 amino acids. Between the trimmed V and J ends, which lost 1 base and 2 bases, there was a span of 18 bases. This chain's CDR3 is CASSLGYPGAMAYEQYF. CDR3 DNA sequence: TGTGCCAGCAGCTTAGGGTACCCCGGGGCCATGGCCTACGAGCAGTACTTC.

This clonotype was seen a handful of times. This chain uses TRBV11-2 with TRBJ2-3, with D possibly being TRBD1 (6 bases). The germline CDR1 and CDR2 sequences are SGHAT and FQNNGV. The CDR3 is 15 amino acids. The V end was cut by 6 bases, the J end by 2 bases, with 15 bases between. The CDR3 protein is CASRNRDTYTDTQYF. The CDR3 DNA is TGTGCCAGCAGGAACCGGGACACCTACACAGATACGCAGTATTTT.

The gene calls are TRBV6-5 and TRBJ2-2; D not certain. CDR1 and CDR2 from the germline V gene are MNHEY and SVGAGI. Trimming pared 4 bases from V and 2 bases from J, leaving 11 bases between. The CDR3 is made up of 15 amino acids. CDR3 DNA: TGTGCCAGCAGTTCTGGACCAGTAAACACCGGGGAGCTGTTTTTT. Translation: CASSSGPVNTGELFF.

This clonotype was picked up a small number of times. CDR3 sequence reads: CASSPSFGQETQYF. CDR3 sequence (DNA): TGTGCCAGCAGTCCCTCTTTTGGCCAAGAGACCCAGTACTTC. V and J are TRBV28 and TRBJ2-5; D unclear. V was cut by 5 bases and J by 1 base, with 11 bases left in between. CDR1 and CDR2 from the germline V gene are MDHEN and SYDVKM. CDR3 length: 14 residues.

This clonotype was observed at least ten times. The genes are TRBV7-8 and TRBJ2-2, with D perhaps matching TRBD2 (5 bases). The V gene's germline CDR1 is SGHVS and CDR2 FQNEAQ. This CDR3 has 17 residues. V was cut by 0 bases and J by 8 bases, with 19 bases left in between. The CDR3: CASSLALGKGSIGELFF. The DNA of the CDR3 is TGTGCCAGCAGCTTAGCGCTCGGGAAAGGTTCTATAGGGGAGCTGTTTTTT.

The sample holds a few counts of this clonotype. V is TRBV12-3 or TRBV12-4 and J is TRBJ1-5; a possible D gene is TRBD1 (6 bases). The CDR3 is made up of 13 amino acids. The V and J ends lost 7 bases and 2 bases respectively, with 9 bases between them. The CDR3 DNA is TGTGCCAGCACCTACAGGGGCAATCAGCCCCAGCATTTT. Translating it yields CASTYRGNQPQHF.

This chain connects TRBV6-1 to TRBJ2-7, with 9 positions matching TRBD1. Germline lookup yields CDR1 MNHNS and CDR2 SASEGT. Trimming took 6 bases from V and 3 from J; bases not matched to a gene: 6. This CDR3 comprises 14 residues. The CDR3 DNA reads as TGTGCCAGCAGGAGTGGACAGGGGAACTACGAGCAGTACTTC. This gives the protein CASRSGQGNYEQYF.

This clonotype was recorded a few times. This chain connects TRBV7-9 to TRBJ1-1; D is uncertain. The CDR3 totals 11 residues. Germline values: CDR1 SEHNR, CDR2 FQNEAQ (reference sequence). Trimming left V 6 bases short and J 7 bases short, with 9 bases between. The CDR3 here is CASRSNHEAFF. In nucleotides, the CDR3 is TGTGCCAGCAGGTCGAACCATGAAGCTTTCTTT.

Only a few counts were recorded for this clonotype. The J gene is TRBJ1-1, the V gene TRBV28; D is perhaps TRBD1 (5 bases). Germline CDR1 reads MDHEN; CDR2 reads SYDVKM. V dropped 8 bases and J dropped 1 base, with 11 bases sitting between them. CDR3 size: 13 residues. CDR3 in amino acids: CASGRGPNTEAFF. The CDR3, as DNA: TGTGCCAGCGGGAGGGGACCGAACACTGAAGCTTTCTTT. Full variable domain (outside the CDR3, taken from reference TRBV28 and TRBJ1-1): DVKVTQSSRYLVKRTGEKVFLECVQDMDHENMFWYRQDPGLGLRLIYFSYDVKMKEKGDIPEGYSVSREKKERFSLILESASTNQTSMYLCASGRGPNTEAFFGQGTRLTVV.